This T cell receptor beta chain was captured by sequencing in a study of graft-versus-host responses after intestinal transplantation. Study-level background: Anti-thymocyte globulin induction was given to all recipients, followed by tacrolimus and steroids for roughly 3 years.

On this clone itself: Its antigen is unidentified.

TCRdb keeps only in-frame clones here, not all; method: immunoSEQ multiplex PCR. Of 40,000 to 60,000 clones detected, less than 85% appear once; the ten largest clones hold around 0.48%. Findings and limits, study-wide: GvH clones detected in recipient marrow included some appearing first in ileum or blood. Allografts carried high graft-versus-host to host-versus-graft clonal ratios in patients having graft-donor T cell macrochimerism.

Germline V lookup: CDR1 SGHNT, CDR2 YENEEA. The V gene end was trimmed by 5 bases and the J gene end by 3 bases; junction bases not matched to a gene: 7. This CDR3 has 15 amino acids. This sample comprised unstimulated CD4+ T cells sorted from spleen or lymph node cells, obtained before transplant. The sequence came from a human donor who was the organ donor for an intestinal transplant. The V call is TRBV11-3, the J call TRBJ2-5, with 9 bases lining up with TRBD2. Written as DNA, the CDR3 is TGTGCCAGCAGCCCCGAGGGACTAGCAGAAGAGACCCAGTACTTC. Amino acid sequence: CASSPEGLAEETQYF.